This T cell receptor beta chain stems from a study of identical twins. With 0 bases clipped from V and 4 bases from J, the junction kept 8 bases outside the gene matches. CDR3 size: 18 residues. The germline gives CDR1 SGHRS, CDR2 YFSETQ. Many counts were recorded for this clonotype. TCRdb used MiXCR to reprocess the 5' RACE reads, holding one entry per CDR3 protein. The table has roughly 260,000 distinct CDR3 sequences, about 14% seen once. V gene TRBV5-1 combines with J gene TRBJ2-1; 12 bases are a match to TRBD2. The sequence came from a woman younger than 30 in good health. The sample comprised memory (CD45RO+) T cells sorted from blood. The CDR3 spells CASSLETSGGYIYNEQFF. The CDR3 nucleotides read TGCGCCAGCAGCTTGGAGACTAGCGGGGGATATATTTACAATGAGCAGTTCTTC.